Listed below are T cell receptor beta chains from one sample, sequenced in a study of identical twins. From the 5' RACE reads, TCRdb called clonotypes with MiXCR, one entry per CDR3 protein. The data hold hundreds of thousands of distinct CDR3 sequences, with roughly a tenth observed a single time. Source material: memory (CD45RO+) T cells sorted from blood. The receptors here all came from a woman aged 18-35 years in good health. Both conserved end residues are part of each CDR3. The D gene is left open where the match is weak. A row's size may be missing; if present it is once, few, many or a size class.

v_gene,j_gene,abundance,d_gene,CDR3aa,CDR3nt
TRBV5-1,TRBJ2-5,few,.,CASSGGTPGAETQYF,TGCGCCAGCAGCGGTGGGACACCCGGAGCAGAGACCCAGTACTTC
TRBV9,TRBJ1-1,few,TRBD1,CASSATGQLMNTEAFF,TGTGCCAGCAGCGCGACGGGACAGCTAATGAACACTGAAGCTTTCTTT
TRBV20-1,TRBJ2-3,few,.,CSVLRGTDTQYF,TGCAGCGTATTAAGGGGCACAGATACGCAGTATTTT
TRBV20-1,TRBJ1-4,.,TRBD1,CSATTGNNEKLFF,TGCAGTGCCACGACAGGGAATAATGAAAAACTGTTTTTT
TRBV29-1,TRBJ2-1,.,TRBD2,CSVIIAGGSYNEQFF,TGCAGCGTCATCATAGCGGGGGGGTCCTACAATGAGCAGTTCTTC
TRBV7-9,TRBJ2-1,few,TRBD2,CASSPRVQREINEQFF,TGTGCCAGCAGCCCGAGAGTCCAGCGGGAAATCAATGAGCAGTTCTTC
TRBV7-2,TRBJ2-5,few,TRBD1,CASRTGASETQYF,TGTGCCAGCAGGACAGGGGCGAGCGAGACCCAGTACTTC
TRBV12-3/TRBV12-4,TRBJ2-1,.,TRBD2,CASSPRTSGSNEQFF,TGTGCCAGCAGTCCACGGACTAGCGGGAGCAATGAGCAGTTCTTC
TRBV11-2,TRBJ2-4,few,.,CASSQPTVPKTTAKNIQYF,TGTGCCAGCAGCCAGCCCACAGTACCCAAAACCACTGCCAAAAACATTCAGTACTTC
TRBV2,TRBJ2-5,.,.,CASSATKETQYF,TGTGCCAGCAGTGCTACGAAGGAGACCCAGTACTTC
TRBV12-3/TRBV12-4,TRBJ2-7,few,.,CASSYHEQYF,TGTGCCAGCAGTTACCACGAGCAGTACTTC
TRBV5-1,TRBJ1-2,.,.,CASSWNTLNYGYTF,TGCGCCAGCAGCTGGAACACACTGAACTATGGCTACACCTTC
TRBV5-1,TRBJ2-3,.,TRBD2,CASSRGSGGNLGTDTQYF,TGCGCCAGCAGCCGGGGTAGCGGGGGGAATCTAGGCACAGATACGCAGTATTTT
TRBV5-1,TRBJ1-1,many,.,CASSPRRSMNTEAFF,TGCGCCAGCAGTCCCCGGCGGTCCATGAACACTGAAGCTTTCTTT
TRBV19,TRBJ1-5,few,TRBD1,CASSIPPGQGMGQPQHF,TGTGCCAGTAGTATACCGCCAGGACAGGGGATGGGTCAGCCCCAGCATTTT
TRBV7-2,TRBJ2-2,many,.,CASSVAAAFAGELFF,TGTGCCAGCAGCGTTGCAGCAGCTTTCGCCGGGGAGCTGTTTTTT
TRBV20-1,TRBJ2-7,many,.,CSARGSLYEQYF,TGCAGTGCTAGGGGTAGCTTGTACGAGCAGTACTTC
TRBV20-1,TRBJ2-3,few,.,CSAIAGDTQYF,TGCAGTGCTATTGCAGGGGATACGCAGTATTTT
TRBV20-1,TRBJ2-3,many,.,CSATSEGRGTDTQYF,TGCAGTGCTACATCTGAGGGCCGGGGCACAGATACGCAGTATTTT
TRBV20-1,TRBJ1-1,many,.,CSAIRGNTEAFF,TGCAGTGCCATTCGGGGGAACACTGAAGCTTTCTTT
TRBV6-1,TRBJ2-2,few,.,CASRSTGELFF,TGTGCCAGCAGGAGTACCGGGGAGCTGTTTTTT
TRBV4-1,TRBJ2-3,.,TRBD2,CASSQAGLDADTQYF,TGTGCCAGCAGCCAGGCGGGACTAGATGCAGATACGCAGTATTTT
TRBV20-1,TRBJ1-1,few,.,CSAADRNTEAFF,TGCAGTGCTGCGGACAGGAACACTGAAGCTTTCTTT
TRBV6-2/TRBV6-3,TRBJ1-1,few,.,CASSYSIRSANMNTEAFF,TGTGCCAGCAGTTACTCAATCAGGTCGGCTAATATGAACACTGAAGCTTTCTTT
TRBV12-3/TRBV12-4,TRBJ1-5,.,.,CASSNRSNQPQHF,TGTGCCAGCAGTAACCGGAGCAATCAGCCCCAGCATTTT
TRBV20-1,TRBJ2-7,.,.,CSALWRGNEQYF,TGCAGTGCCCTCTGGCGGGGTAACGAGCAGTACTTC
TRBV6-1,TRBJ2-5,.,TRBD2,CASSSHRTSGGSTQYF,TGTGCCAGCAGCTCCCATAGGACTAGCGGGGGGTCCACCCAGTACTTC
TRBV11-3,TRBJ2-1,once,.,CASSFTQAAEQFF,TGTGCCAGCAGCTTTACGCAGGCGGCTGAGCAGTTCTTC
TRBV3-1,TRBJ1-2,.,.,CASSQGGTLGYGYTF,TGTGCCAGCAGCCAAGGAGGTACATTGGGGTATGGCTACACCTTC